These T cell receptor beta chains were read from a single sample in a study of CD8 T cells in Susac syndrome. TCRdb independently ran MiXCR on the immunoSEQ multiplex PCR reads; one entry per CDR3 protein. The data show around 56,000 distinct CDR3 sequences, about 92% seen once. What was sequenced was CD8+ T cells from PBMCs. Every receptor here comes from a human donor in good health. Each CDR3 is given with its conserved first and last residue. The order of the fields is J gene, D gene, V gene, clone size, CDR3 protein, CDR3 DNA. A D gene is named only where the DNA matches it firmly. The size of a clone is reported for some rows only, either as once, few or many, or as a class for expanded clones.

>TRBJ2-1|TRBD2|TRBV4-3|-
CASSQGLAGEQFF
TGCGCCAGCAGCCAAGGACTAGCTGGTGAGCAGTTCTTC
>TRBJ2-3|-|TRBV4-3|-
CASSQDPLGTSSTDTQYF
TGCGCCAGCAGCCAAGATCCCCTTGGAACGTCTAGCACAGATACGCAGTATTTT
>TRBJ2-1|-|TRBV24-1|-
CATSATGSRDEQFF
TGTGCCACCAGTGCCACAGGGTCTCGCGATGAGCAGTTCTTC
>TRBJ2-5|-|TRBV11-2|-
CASSIPTRRDQETQYF
TGTGCCAGCAGCATCCCCACCCGGAGGGACCAAGAGACCCAGTACTTC
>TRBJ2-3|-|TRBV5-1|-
CASADGWQGGDTQYF
TGCGCCAGCGCCGATGGATGGCAGGGTGGAGATACGCAGTATTTT
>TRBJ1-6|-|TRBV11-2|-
CASSLGQNNSPLHF
TGTGCCAGCAGCTTAGGGCAGAATAATTCACCCCTCCACTTT
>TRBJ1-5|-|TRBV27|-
CASSFTGANQPQHF
TGTGCCAGCAGTTTTACGGGGGCCAATCAGCCCCAGCATTTT
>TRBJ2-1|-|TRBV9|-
CASSAGRGIYNEQFF
TGTGCCAGCAGCGCTGGTAGGGGAATTTACAATGAGCAGTTCTTC
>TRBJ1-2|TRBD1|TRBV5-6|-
CASSLPQGIFLYGYTF
TGTGCCAGCAGCCTTCCACAGGGGATCTTCCTTTATGGCTACACCTTC
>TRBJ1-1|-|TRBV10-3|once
CAISEVPGSLMNTEAFF
TGTGCCATCAGTGAAGTACCGGGATCCCTCATGAACACTGAAGCTTTCTTT
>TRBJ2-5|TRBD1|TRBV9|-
CASSGPDRGRGTQYF
TGTGCCAGCAGCGGGCCGGACAGGGGGAGAGGGACCCAGTACTTC
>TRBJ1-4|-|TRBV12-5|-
CASGLGGEKLFF
TGTGCTAGTGGCCTTGGAGGGGAAAAACTGTTTTTT
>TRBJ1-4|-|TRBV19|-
CATHSAATNEKLFF
TGTGCCACCCACAGTGCCGCAACTAATGAAAAACTGTTTTTT
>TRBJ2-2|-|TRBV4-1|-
CASSPGQGGGAGELFF
TGCGCCAGCAGCCCGGGTCAAGGCGGGGGCGCCGGGGAGCTGTTTTTT
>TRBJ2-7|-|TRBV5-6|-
CASSLGEAYEQYF
TGTGCCAGCAGCTTGGGGGAAGCCTACGAGCAGTACTTC
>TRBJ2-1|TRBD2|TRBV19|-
CASSASSGGPNEQFF
TGTGCCAGTAGTGCATCTAGCGGGGGCCCCAATGAGCAGTTCTTC
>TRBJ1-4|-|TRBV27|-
CASSPARQEMGEKLFF
TGTGCCAGCAGTCCCGCCAGGCAGGAGATGGGTGAAAAACTGTTTTTT
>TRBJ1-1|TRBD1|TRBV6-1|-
CATRPGQVISEAFF
TGTGCCACGCGTCCCGGACAGGTAATCTCTGAAGCTTTCTTT
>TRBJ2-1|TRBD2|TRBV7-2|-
CASSLGLAGTPGRNEQFF
TGTGCCAGCAGCTTAGGACTAGCGGGGACGCCGGGGCGCAATGAGCAGTTCTTC
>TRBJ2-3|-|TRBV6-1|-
CASSGLLVDTQYF
TGTGCCAGCAGTGGCTTACTGGTAGATACGCAGTATTTT
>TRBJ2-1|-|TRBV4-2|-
CASSQVLGVEQFF
TGTGCCAGCAGCCAAGTGCTCGGAGTGGAGCAGTTCTTC
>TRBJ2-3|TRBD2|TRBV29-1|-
CSVAGGPTRGTDTQYF
TGCAGCGTCGCGGGGGGACCCACACGGGGGACAGATACGCAGTATTTT
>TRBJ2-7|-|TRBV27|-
CASSQGRFWDF
TGTGCCAGCAGCCAAGGGAGGTTTTGGGACTTC
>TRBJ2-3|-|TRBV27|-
CASSLGGTQYF
TGTGCCAGCAGTTTAGGGGGTACGCAGTATTTT
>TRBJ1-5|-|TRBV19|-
CASSIFFGGPQPQHF
TGTGCCAGTAGTATTTTTTTCGGGGGGCCTCAGCCCCAGCATTTT
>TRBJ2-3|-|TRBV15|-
CATSREPVASYSTDTQYF
TGTGCCACCAGCAGAGAACCCGTAGCATCCTACAGCACAGATACGCAGTATTTT
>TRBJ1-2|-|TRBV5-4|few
CASSATTNYGYTF
TGTGCCAGCAGCGCTACAACTAACTATGGCTACACCTTC
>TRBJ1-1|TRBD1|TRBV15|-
CATRSERTGGTEAFF
TGTGCCACCCGGAGTGAAAGGACAGGGGGCACTGAAGCTTTCTTT
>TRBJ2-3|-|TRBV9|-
CASSAGAASTDTQYF
TGTGCCAGCAGCGCTGGGGCAGCTAGCACAGATACGCAGTATTTT
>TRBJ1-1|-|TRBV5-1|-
CASSLGLGGRPEAFF
TGCGCCAGCAGCTTGGGGCTTGGGGGGCGGCCTGAAGCTTTCTTT
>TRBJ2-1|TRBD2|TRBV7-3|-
CASSGGSGAYNEQFF
TGTGCCAGCAGTGGGGGTAGCGGGGCATACAATGAGCAGTTCTTC
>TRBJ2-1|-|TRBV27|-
CASSLVGREQFF
TGTGCCAGCAGTTTGGTCGGGCGTGAGCAGTTCTTC
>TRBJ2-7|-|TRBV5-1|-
CASSPADSYEQYF
TGCGCCAGCAGCCCGGCGGATTCCTACGAGCAGTACTTC
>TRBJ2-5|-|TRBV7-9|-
CASSFQQGIWETQYF
TGTGCCAGCAGCTTCCAACAGGGAATCTGGGAGACCCAGTACTTC
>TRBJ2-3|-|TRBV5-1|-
CASSLNTNTQYF
TGCGCCAGCAGCTTGAATACAAATACGCAGTATTTT
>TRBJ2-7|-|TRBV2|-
CASSEDPGANYEQYF
TGTGCCAGCAGTGAAGATCCGGGGGCGAATTACGAGCAGTACTTC
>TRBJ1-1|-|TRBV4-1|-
CASSQGATQNTEAFF
TGCGCCAGCAGCCAAGGGGCGACACAGAACACTGAAGCTTTCTTT
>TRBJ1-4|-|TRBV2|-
CASSVIDFREKLFF
TGTGCCAGCAGTGTTATTGACTTTAGGGAAAAACTGTTTTTT
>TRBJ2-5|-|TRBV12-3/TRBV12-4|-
CASSFAPGQETQYF
TGTGCCAGCAGTTTTGCCCCGGGGCAAGAGACCCAGTACTTC
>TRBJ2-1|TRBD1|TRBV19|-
CASSIQGAANEQFF
TGTGCCAGTAGTATACAGGGGGCAGCTAATGAGCAGTTCTTC
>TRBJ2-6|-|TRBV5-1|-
CASSPWGHSNNAHGSGANVLTF
TGCGCCAGCAGCCCGTGGGGACACTCGAATAACGCACATGGCTCTGGGGCCAACGTCCTGACTTTC
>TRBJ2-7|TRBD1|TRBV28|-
CASSDRGVREQYF
TGTGCCAGCAGCGACAGGGGGGTCCGCGAGCAGTACTTC
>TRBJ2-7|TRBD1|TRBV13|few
CASSPRAGGSEQYF
TGTGCCAGCAGCCCTCGGGCAGGGGGAAGCGAGCAGTACTTC
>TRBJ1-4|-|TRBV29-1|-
CSVEEGGSRLFF
TGCAGCGTTGAAGAGGGGGGCAGTCGACTGTTTTTT
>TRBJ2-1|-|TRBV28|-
CASSFRRDGSYNEQFF
TGTGCCAGCAGTTTTCGCCGGGATGGAAGCTACAATGAGCAGTTCTTC
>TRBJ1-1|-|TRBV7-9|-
CASSFPQGPNTEAFF
TGTGCCAGCAGCTTTCCTCAGGGACCGAACACTGAAGCTTTCTTT
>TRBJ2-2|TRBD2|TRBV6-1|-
CASSEGTSTGELFF
TGTGCCAGCAGTGAAGGGACTAGCACCGGGGAGCTGTTTTTT
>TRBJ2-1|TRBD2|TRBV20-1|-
CSARATSGAYNEQFF
TGCAGTGCTAGAGCTACTAGCGGAGCTTACAATGAGCAGTTCTTC
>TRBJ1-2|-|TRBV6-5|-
CASSFSRDTLALYGYTF
TGTGCCAGCAGTTTTTCCCGCGACACTTTGGCGCTCTATGGCTACACCTTC
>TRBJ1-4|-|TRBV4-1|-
CASSQGTGEEKLFF
TGCGCCAGCAGCCAAGGAACCGGAGAGGAAAAACTGTTTTTT
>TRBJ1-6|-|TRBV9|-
CASSVYWTENSPLHF
TGTGCCAGCAGCGTATATTGGACAGAGAATTCACCCCTCCACTTT
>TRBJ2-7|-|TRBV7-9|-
CASSFGRRVHEQYF
TGTGCCAGCAGCTTTGGCCGCAGGGTGCACGAGCAGTACTTC
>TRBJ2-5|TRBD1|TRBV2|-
CASSEWVTGLEETQYF
TGTGCCAGCAGTGAATGGGTGACAGGGTTGGAGGAGACCCAGTACTTC
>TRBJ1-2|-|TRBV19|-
CASSIDRRENYGYTF
TGTGCCAGTAGTATAGATCGTCGGGAGAACTATGGCTACACCTTC
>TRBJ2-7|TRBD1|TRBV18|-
CASSPTFWDRNSHEQYF
TGTGCCAGCTCACCGACCTTTTGGGACAGGAACAGCCACGAGCAGTACTTC
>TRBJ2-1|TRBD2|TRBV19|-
CASSLAGAYNEQFF
TGTGCCAGTAGCCTAGCGGGGGCCTACAATGAGCAGTTCTTC
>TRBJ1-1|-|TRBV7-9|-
CASSPPLLNTEAFF
TGTGCCAGCAGCCCACCCCTGCTGAACACTGAAGCTTTCTTT
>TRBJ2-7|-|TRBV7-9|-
CASSLVGAGYYEQYF
TGTGCCAGCAGCTTAGTCGGGGCAGGGTACTACGAGCAGTACTTC
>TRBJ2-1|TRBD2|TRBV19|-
CASSSGGNEQFF
TGTGCCAGTAGTAGCGGGGGCAATGAGCAGTTCTTC
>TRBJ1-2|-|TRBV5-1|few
CASSFGPVDGYTF
TGCGCCAGCAGCTTCGGACCGGTGGATGGCTACACCTTC